This TCR beta chain is from a study of cytomegalovirus exposure and HLA in healthy donors. General study results and limits: Rarity marked most TCR sequences, yet some public TCRs occurred in many donors. Compared with the approximately 680-donor mean, an Asian-associated ancestry cluster reportedly had fewer N-insertions, according to a later analysis. In an earlier analysis, most TCR beta V segments were productive about 87% or about 30% of the time. Accurate prediction of HLA-A and HLA-B alleles (for most subjects) was reportedly achieved from TCR beta sequences.

To note about this clone: Its target is not known.

Both 60 Vbeta primers and 13 Jbeta primers went into the PCR. TCRdb's table, derived via immunoSEQ multiplex PCR, lists solely in-frame clones and lacks some. The data contain 150,000 to 200,000 clones, 78% of them singletons. Sequenced: PBMCs. The clonotype was recovered from a woman in her fifties or sixties in good health and CMV-seropositive.

CDR3 bases: TGCGCCAGCAGCCCTACAGGGCGTATGAACACTGAAGCTTTCTTT. Its protein product is CASSPTGRMNTEAFF. The chain joins TRBV4-1 to TRBJ1-1; perhaps TRBD1 as D (6 bases). Per the germline V gene, CDR1 is MGHRA and CDR2 is YSYEKL. CDR3 size: 15 residues. The V and J ends lost 4 bases and 0 bases respectively, with 12 bases between them.